Following are 23 T cell receptor beta chains from one sample sequenced in a study of blood T cell repertoires in COVID-19. TCRdb's copy holds only in-frame clones and misses some; the assay was immunoSEQ multiplex PCR. The sample includes 360,000 or so clones, around nine tenths seen only once; the top ten take approximately 4.1%. Sequencing was performed on peripheral blood. These receptors came from a woman in her sixties with COVID-19, enrolled during active disease.

The chain couples TRBV7-3 to TRBJ2-5; no reliable D call. The germline CDR1 and CDR2 sequences are SGHTA and FQGTGA. The V end lost 6 bases, the J end lost 5 bases, and 13 bases lay between the germline ends. CDR3 length equals 13 residues. The CDR3, as DNA: TGTGCCAGCAGTTCGTTCCCGTCGGAGACCCAGTACTTC. Amino acid sequence: CASSSFPSETQYF.

The rearrangement joins TRBV5-8 to TRBJ2-5, with 7 bases aligning to TRBD1. The germline V gene encodes CDR1 SGHTS and CDR2 YDEGEE. J gave up 1 base and V 4 bases, and 4 bases lay outside the gene matches. The CDR3 contains 14 residues. This CDR3 is CASSKRTGQETQYF. The CDR3 bases are TGTGCCAGCAGCAAGCGGACAGGCCAAGAGACCCAGTACTTC.

The chain employs TRBV11-2 and TRBJ1-2, with 10 bases fitting TRBD1. This CDR3 is built from 15 residues. The V segment lost 3 bases and the J segment 6 bases; nucleotides outside the gene matches: 7. Germline CDR1 reads SGHAT; CDR2 reads FQNNGV. The CDR3, as DNA: TGTGCCAGCAGCTTCGATAGGACAGGGGGGAATGGCTACACCTTC. Translation: CASSFDRTGGNGYTF.

The V call is TRBV4-1, the J call TRBJ1-2, with D uncertain. The germline V gene has CDR1 MGHRA and CDR2 YSYEKL. The CDR3 extends over 12 amino acids. Trimming shortened V by 5 bases and J by 14 bases, and 18 bases separated the two germline ends. This CDR3 is CASSKRESSLTF. CDR3 DNA: TGCGCCAGCAGCAAACGGGAGTCGTCATTGACCTTC.

This clone came up once. This chain joins TRBV5-1 and TRBJ2-2; TRBD1 matches at 8 bases. CDR3 length: 14 amino acids. Germline V gives CDR1 SGHRS, CDR2 YFSETQ. Trimming at V came to 5 bases and at J to 6 bases, leaving 6 bases not matched to a gene. CDR3 loop: CASRGQVVSGELFF. Here the CDR3 DNA reads TGCGCCAGCAGGGGACAGGTCGTATCCGGGGAGCTGTTTTTT.

To note about this clone: The same CDR3 can be traced to other DNA sequences in this sample. The rearrangement uses TRBV7-8 and TRBJ1-5, with D possibly TRBD1 on 5 matching bases. Trimming took off 5 bases at V and 4 bases at J, with 18 bases between the two ends. Germline V gene data show CDR1 as SGHVS and CDR2 as FQNEAQ. The CDR3 spans 16 residues. The CDR3 sequence is CASSLGEGRRNQPQHF. CDR3 DNA: TGTGCCAGCAGCCTAGGGGAGGGCAGAAGAAATCAGCCCCAGCATTTT.

The V gene is TRBV5-1, the J gene TRBJ2-1, with 10 bases identical to TRBD2. Germline V CDR1 and CDR2: SGHRS, YFSETQ. Trimming took 3 bases from V and 9 from J; bases not matched to a gene: 15. This CDR3 has 17 residues. DNA for the CDR3: TGCGCCAGCAGCTCGAGACAGGTCGGTAGCGGGGGGACTGAGCAGTTCTTC. Protein: CASSSRQVGSGGTEQFF.

The chain couples TRBV3-1 (or the pseudogene TRBV3-2) to TRBJ2-7; D perhaps matches TRBD1 (5 bases). The CDR3 runs 15 residues. Germline V gives CDR1 LGHDT, CDR2 YNNKEL (reference sequence). V was clipped by 1 base and J by 6 bases, with 16 bases between them. CDR3 amino acids: CASSQVHDSRGEQYF. In nucleotides, the CDR3 is TGTGCCAGCAGCCAAGTTCATGACAGTCGAGGCGAGCAGTACTTC.

This chain connects TRBV3-1 (or the pseudogene TRBV3-2) to TRBJ1-4; D possibly corresponds to TRBD1 (5 bases). The germline V gene has CDR1 LGHDT and CDR2 YNNKEL (reference sequence). V gave up 5 bases and J gave up 8 bases, with 18 bases separating them. The length of the CDR3 is 15 residues. This CDR3 is CASSYKRGLGEKLFF. DNA for the CDR3: TGTGCCAGCAGCTACAAGCGGGGCTTGGGGGAAAAACTGTTTTTT.

The rearrangement uses TRBV9 and TRBJ1-6; D perhaps matches TRBD1 (5 bases). Germline V gene data show CDR1 as SGDLS and CDR2 as YYNGEE. Between the trimmed V and J ends, which lost 5 bases and 5 bases, there was a span of 11 bases. This CDR3 has 14 residues. Written as DNA, the CDR3 is TGTGCCAGCAGGGGGGGGACGGATAATTCACCCCTCCACTTT. Translated, it gives CASRGGTDNSPLHF.

This clone was detected only once. The J gene is TRBJ1-2, the V gene TRBV19, with D uncertain. The CDR3 runs to 14 residues. Germline V gene data show CDR1 as LNHDA and CDR2 as SQIVND (reference sequence). V was pared by 0 bases and J by 6 bases, with 11 bases between. CDR3: CASSIEAGSDGYTF. CDR3 sequence (DNA): TGTGCCAGTAGTATAGAAGCCGGTTCGGATGGCTACACCTTC.

This clone has just one count. CDR3 amino acids: CASSTGGKGNTIYF. The CDR3 DNA reads as TGTGCCAGCAGCACAGGGGGAAAGGGGAACACCATATATTTT. The genes are TRBV7-3 and TRBJ1-3; 8 bases are shared with TRBD1. Germline V gives CDR1 SGHTA, CDR2 FQGTGA. This CDR3 is built from 14 residues. The J segment lost 7 bases and the V segment lost 5 bases, leaving 7 bases of the junction unmatched. Together with reference TRBV7-3 and TRBJ1-3, the CDR3 gives the full variable domain: GAGVSQTPSNKVTEKGKYVELRCDPISGHTALYWYRQSLGQGPEFLIYFQGTGAADDSGLPNDRFFAVRPEGSVSTLKIQRTERGDSAVYLCASSTGGKGNTIYFGEGSWLTVV.

The rearrangement links TRBV6-1 to TRBJ2-7; 7 positions agree with TRBD1. Germline CDR1 and CDR2: MNHNS and SASEGT. The CDR3 totals 15 residues. The junction had 4 bases not matched to a gene; V was cut back by 0 bases and J by 2 bases. The CDR3 bases are TGTGCCAGCAGTGAAGCAGGGGGCAGCCCCTACGAGCAGTACTTC. This gives the protein CASSEAGGSPYEQYF.

The chain links TRBV6-5 to TRBJ1-1; the D is unclear. The CDR3 contains 13 residues. The V gene's germline CDR1 is MNHEY and CDR2 SVGAGI. Between the trimmed V and J ends, which lost 6 bases and 1 base, there was a span of 9 bases. The DNA for the CDR3 is TGTGCCAGCAGCCAGACAAGGAACACTGAAGCTTTCTTT. Encoded protein: CASSQTRNTEAFF.

The V gene is TRBV1, the J gene TRBJ2-3; the DNA was not used to check the table's D call, TRBD2. TRBV1 is reported as a pseudogene. The CDR3 sequence is 21 residues long. Here the CDR3 reads CTSSPKSLTSGGTQGSDTQYF. The DNA of the CDR3 is TGCACCAGCAGCCCAAAGTCCCTGACTAGCGGGGGGACGCAGGGGTCAGATACGCAGTATTTT.

This clone was observed once. The CDR3 sequence is CASRDRGNTEAFF. CDR3 sequence (DNA): TGTGCCAGCCGGGACAGGGGAAACACTGAAGCTTTCTTT. The rearrangement joins TRBV6-5 to TRBJ1-1, with 10 bases matching TRBD1. The CDR3 length is 13 residues. Trimming cost V 8 bases and J 2 bases; bases outside gene matches: 2. Per the germline V gene, CDR1 is MNHEY and CDR2 is SVGAGI.

The J gene is TRBJ2-1, the V gene TRBV9; tentative D call: TRBD2 (7 bases). Trimming removed 6 bases from V and 2 bases from J, with 18 bases in between. CDR1 is SGDLS, CDR2 YYNGEE, per germline. CDR3 size: 16 residues. The CDR3 loop reads CASTPLRGATYNEQFF. The DNA for the CDR3 is TGTGCCAGCACGCCCCTCCGGGGGGCTACCTACAATGAGCAGTTCTTC.

The chain joins TRBV6-2 or TRBV6-3 to TRBJ1-6, with TRBD1 as a possible D gene (6 bases). Germline lookup yields CDR1 MNHEY and CDR2 SVGEGT. Trimming cost V 2 bases and J 6 bases, with 8 bases left between them. The CDR3 totals 14 residues. The CDR3 protein is CASSYDRPNSPLHF. In DNA form, the CDR3 reads TGTGCCAGCAGTTACGACAGGCCTAATTCACCCCTCCACTTT.

The chain joins TRBV18 to TRBJ1-5; no definite D call. V lost 5 bases to trimming and J lost 3 bases, with 8 bases between them. The CDR3 totals 13 residues. The germline V gene encodes CDR1 KGHSH and CDR2 LQKENI. The CDR3 nucleotides read TGTGCCAGCTCAACTGGGCACAATCAGCCCCAGCATTTT. This sequence encodes CASSTGHNQPQHF. The complete variable domain, with remaining parts taken from reference TRBV18 and TRBJ1-5, reads NAGVMQNPRHLVRRRGQEARLRCSPMKGHSHVYWYRQLPEEGLKFMVYLQKENIIDESGMPKERFSAEFPKEGPSILRIQQVVRGDSAAYFCASSTGHNQPQHFGDGTRLSIL.

V usage is TRBV7-9 and J usage is TRBJ1-2; 11 nucleotides match TRBD1. Germline loops: CDR1 SEHNR, CDR2 FQNEAQ (reference sequence). After removal of 6 bases from V and 6 bases from J, the junction contained 12 bases not matched to a gene. The CDR3 has 16 amino acids. CDR3 sequence (DNA): TGTGCCAGCAGTGATGAGGACAGGGGGCTTATTAATGGCTACACCTTC. Amino acids: CASSDEDRGLINGYTF.

This chain links TRBV6-6 with TRBJ1-1; 10 bases align to TRBD1. The V and J ends lost 5 bases and 4 bases, in that order; junction bases with no gene match: 7. The CDR3 is 15 amino acids. CDR1 and CDR2 (germline): MNHNY, SVGAGI (reference sequence). As DNA, the CDR3 is TGTGCCAGCAGTAGGACAGGGGGGGTGGGCACTGAAGCTTTCTTT. Protein: CASSRTGGVGTEAFF.

V is TRBV19 and J is TRBJ2-5, with 7 bases identical to TRBD1. The germline gives CDR1 LNHDA, CDR2 SQIVND (reference sequence). The CDR3 sequence is 14 residues long. V shed 6 bases and J 2 bases; nucleotides not matched to a gene: 6. The CDR3, as DNA: TGTGCCAGTAGACAGGGGTCAAGACAAGAGACCCAGTACTTC. Residues: CASRQGSRQETQYF.

V and J are TRBV5-8 and TRBJ2-7; a possible D gene is TRBD2 (6 bases). Trimming shortened V by 5 bases and J by 3 bases, and 9 bases separated the two germline ends. This CDR3 has 12 amino acids. Germline CDR1 reads SGHTS; CDR2 reads YDEGEE. CDR3: CASRRGIYEQYF. In DNA, the CDR3 is TGTGCCAGCAGGCGGGGCATCTACGAGCAGTACTTC. Based on the CDR3 plus reference TRBV5-8 and TRBJ2-7, the full variable domain is EAGVTQSPTHLIKTRGQQATLRCSPISGHTSVYWYQQALGLGLQFLLWYDEGEERNRGNFPPRFSGRQFPNYSSELNVNALELEDSALYLCASRRGIYEQYFGPGTRLTVT.